These 18 T cell receptor beta chains share one sample of origin, sequenced in a study of PD-1 blockade in classical Hodgkin lymphoma. Described time point: cycle 4 day 1 (C4D1), after six to seven weeks of nivolumab. No patient escaped relapse after autologous stem cell transplantation, and brentuximab vedotin exposure varied. The table came from immunoSEQ multiplex PCR; TCRdb's copy has only in-frame clones and leaves some out. The sample lists over 60,000 clones; 91% were seen once. The sequencing here drew on peripheral blood mononuclear cells (PBMCs), taken before the fourth cycle of nivolumab. All receptors come from a human donor with classical Hodgkin lymphoma.

The V and J genes are TRBV4-2 and TRBJ1-3; tentative D call: TRBD1 (5 bases). Germline V lookup: CDR1 LGHNA, CDR2 YNFKEQ. The length of the CDR3 is 14 residues. V gave up 3 bases and J gave up 5 bases, with 11 bases separating them. This CDR3 reads CASSHQGYRNTIYF. In DNA, the CDR3 is TGTGCCAGCAGCCATCAGGGCTATAGAAACACCATATATTTT.

The chain has TRBV20-1 and TRBJ1-1; no clear D gene. Trimming shortened V by 3 bases and J by 1 base, and 3 bases separated the two germline ends. Germline V gene lookup returns CDR1 DFQATT and CDR2 SNEGSKA (reference sequence). The CDR3 extends over 11 amino acids. CDR3 DNA sequence: TGCAGTGCTAGTCGGAACACTGAAGCTTTCTTT. Translated, it gives CSASRNTEAFF.

The CDR3 bases are TGTGCCAGCAGCTTAATCCTGTCGAGGGATGGCTACACCTTC. This translates into CASSLILSRDGYTF. V usage is TRBV11-2 and J usage is TRBJ1-2; D unclear. V gave up 2 bases and J gave up 6 bases, with 13 bases separating them. This CDR3 has 14 amino acids. The germline V gene encodes CDR1 SGHAT and CDR2 FQNNGV.

This rearrangement joins TRBV5-1 to TRBJ2-2; 9 bases match TRBD2. J gave up 3 bases and V 6 bases, and 9 bases lay outside the gene matches. The CDR3 has 16 amino acids. Germline V lookup: CDR1 SGHRS, CDR2 YFSETQ. The CDR3 is CASMRNKRGDTGELFF. The CDR3, as DNA: TGCGCCAGCATGAGAAACAAGCGGGGGGACACCGGGGAGCTGTTTTTT.

This clone occurred once. The chain has TRBV2 and TRBJ2-1; D perhaps matches TRBD2 (7 bases). The CDR3 length is 14 residues. Looked up from germline, CDR1 is SNHLY and CDR2 is FYNNEI. V lost 10 bases to trimming and J lost 0 bases, with 13 bases between them. As DNA, the CDR3 is TGTGCCACTGGGGGGGGCAGCTCCTACAATGAGCAGTTCTTC. It yields the protein CATGGGSSYNEQFF. Complete variable domain (other parts from reference TRBV2 and TRBJ2-1): EPEVTQTPSHQVTQMGQEVILRCVPISNHLYFYWYRQILGQKVEFLVSFYNNEISEKSEIFDDQFSVERPDGSNFTLKIRSTKLEDSAMYFCATGGGSSYNEQFFGPGTRLTVL.

J is TRBJ2-3 and V is TRBV27; D perhaps matches TRBD1 (6 bases). Trimming removed 6 bases at V and 0 bases at J, with 19 bases between. The CDR3 consists of 17 residues. Germline V gene sequence: CDR1 MNHEY, CDR2 SMNVEV (reference sequence). CDR3 loop: CASSLLARQVSTDTQYF. CDR3 DNA: TGTGCCAGCAGCCTACTGGCGCGACAGGTTAGCACAGATACGCAGTATTTT.

The chain carries TRBV7-6 and TRBJ2-4; D remains ambiguous. Germline V gene lookup returns CDR1 SGHVS and CDR2 FNYEAQ. This CDR3 is 15 amino acids long. The V gene lost 6 bases and the J gene lost 0 bases, with 12 bases spanning the gap. The CDR3 DNA is TGTGCCAGCAGGATAACTGAGAAAGCCAAAAACATTCAGTACTTC. Translated: CASRITEKAKNIQYF.

The chain has TRBV4-2 and TRBJ2-3; TRBD2 agrees at 7 bases. V shed 2 bases and J 3 bases; nucleotides not matched to a gene: 8. This CDR3 region has 16 residues. CDR1 LGHNA and CDR2 YNFKEQ come from the germline V gene. The CDR3 region is CASSQPNRGVTDTQYF. In DNA form, the CDR3 reads TGTGCCAGCAGCCAACCCAACCGGGGGGTTACAGATACGCAGTATTTT.

The chain employs TRBV6-1 and TRBJ1-5; D is ambiguous. V was clipped by 7 bases and J by 8 bases, with 21 bases between them. The CDR3 consists of 15 residues. Germline assignment: CDR1 MNHNS and CDR2 SASEGT. In DNA, the CDR3 is TGTGCCAGCACAGAGGTGCAGGACCTACGGAAGCCCCAGCATTTT. The encoded protein is CASTEVQDLRKPQHF.

The DNA for the CDR3 is TGCGCCAGCAGCTTGATCCCTACTAGCGGGGGTTCGAACACCGGGGAGCTGTTTTTT. This sequence encodes CASSLIPTSGGSNTGELFF. The chain carries TRBV5-1 and TRBJ2-2, with 11 positions matching TRBD2. V dropped 1 base and J dropped 0; count of bases not matched to a gene: 8. Germline CDR1 is SGHRS and CDR2 is YFSETQ. This CDR3 is 19 amino acids long.

This clone has more than one count but fewer than ten. The chain combines TRBV6-1 with TRBJ1-2, with D unclear. The germline V gene encodes CDR1 MNHNS and CDR2 SASEGT. The CDR3 consists of 13 residues. Trimming stripped 7 bases from V and 4 bases from J, with 13 bases between. The CDR3 protein is CASTQTGLYGYTF. For the CDR3, the DNA is TGTGCCAGCACCCAGACCGGACTCTATGGCTACACCTTC.

This clone is hyperexpanded. The chain is built from TRBV6-5 and TRBJ1-2; TRBD1 matches at 8 bases. The CDR3 is made up of 15 amino acids. The germline CDR1 and CDR2 sequences are MNHEY and SVGAGI. J lost 4 bases, V lost 2 bases, and 6 bases had no gene match. The CDR3 loop is CASSYTPGGFYGYTF. The CDR3 region has the DNA TGTGCCAGCAGTTACACTCCAGGGGGCTTCTATGGCTACACCTTC.

The chain couples TRBV7-6 to TRBJ2-7; TRBD2 matches at 7 bases. J gave up 4 bases and V 5 bases, and 14 bases lay outside the gene matches. Germline V gives CDR1 SGHVS, CDR2 FNYEAQ. The CDR3 is made up of 16 amino acids. CDR3 region: CASSDHGGGLEYEQYF. CDR3 DNA sequence: TGTGCCAGCAGCGATCATGGCGGGGGTTTGGAGTACGAGCAGTACTTC.

This chain connects TRBV5-1 to TRBJ2-5, with D perhaps TRBD2 (7 bases). The CDR3 covers 15 residues. Germline CDR1 SGHRS, CDR2 YFSETQ. V lost 4 bases to trimming and J lost 1 base, with 14 bases between them. The CDR3 region is CASSPMGGPQETQYF. CDR3 DNA: TGCGCCAGCAGCCCAATGGGGGGGCCCCAAGAGACCCAGTACTTC.

This chain uses TRBV6-5 with TRBJ2-1; D call uncertain. From germline, CDR1 is MNHEY and CDR2 SVGAGI. The CDR3 consists of 13 residues. The V end was cut by 4 bases, the J end by 8 bases, with 12 bases between. This CDR3 is CASSSAPFDEQFF. Written as DNA, the CDR3 is TGTGCCAGCAGTTCCGCCCCTTTTGATGAGCAGTTCTTC.

This rearrangement joins TRBV19 to TRBJ1-4; a possible D gene is TRBD1 (5 bases). Between the trimmed V and J ends, which lost 6 bases and 7 bases, there was a span of 18 bases. Per germline, CDR1 LNHDA and CDR2 SQIVND (reference sequence). The CDR3 contains 15 residues. In DNA form, the CDR3 reads TGTGCCAGTAGAGGAGGGACCTTAAGGGTTGAAAAACTGTTTTTT. Amino acid sequence: CASRGGTLRVEKLFF.

The rearrangement joins TRBV5-4 to TRBJ2-1, with 11 nucleotides matching TRBD2. CDR3 length: 15 residues. With 4 bases clipped from V and 2 bases from J, the junction kept 2 bases outside the gene matches. Germline V gives CDR1 SGHNT, CDR2 YYREEE (reference sequence). CDR3 region: CASSLGLAAYNEQFF. The CDR3 DNA is TGTGCCAGCAGCCTGGGACTAGCGGCCTACAATGAGCAGTTCTTC.

The rearrangement joins TRBV10-1 to TRBJ1-5; tentative D call: TRBD1 (5 bases). The CDR3 consists of 17 residues. V lost 4 bases and J lost 0, with 16 bases in between. Germline V gene data show CDR1 as WNHNN and CDR2 as SYGVQD (reference sequence). In DNA form, the CDR3 reads TGCGCCAGCAGTGGAACCGGGACGATCACTAGCAATCAGCCCCAGCATTTT. This encodes CASSGTGTITSNQPQHF.